The 7 T cell receptor beta chains listed next were all sequenced from one sample in a study of low-dose radiotherapy and immunotherapy resistance in tumors. Alpha and beta chains were covered, as first-strand cDNA relied on TRAV- and TRBV-specific primers. The authors ran around 19 PCR cycles to amplify TCRs with a constant-region primer and V-primer adapter. TCRdb reanalysed the reads using MiXCR and keeps one entry per CDR3 protein. This table holds more than 50,000 distinct CDR3 sequences, roughly a quarter found once. As for time point: before trial treatment. The sequences come from PBMCs, collected before treatment. These receptors were collected from a male donor with prostate cancer.

This clonotype was recorded at least ten times. V gene TRBV29-1 combines with J gene TRBJ1-2; a weak D match, TRBD1 (5 bases). Per germline, CDR1 SQVTM and CDR2 ANQGSEA. Trimming shortened V by 6 bases and J by 8 bases, and 19 bases separated the two germline ends. This CDR3 is 13 amino acids long. The CDR3 DNA reads TGCAGCGTACCCACCCTGGGGGTCGTGGGCTACACCTTC. Translation: CSVPTLGVVGYTF.

This clonotype was detected many times. The rearrangement joins TRBV30 to TRBJ2-1, with 8 nucleotides matching TRBD2. Unmatched junction bases numbered 13, after V lost 7 bases and J lost 8 bases. CDR1 is GTSNPN and CDR2 is SVGIG in the germline V gene (reference sequence). The CDR3 has 14 amino acids. The DNA of the CDR3 is TGTGCCTCCCCCGGGACTAGTGGGGGGGATGAGCAGTTCTTC. Residues: CASPGTSGGDEQFF.

CDR3 DNA: TGCAGTGCCGTCCGTGGTAGCGGGGATTACAATGAGCAGTTCTTC. Its protein product is CSAVRGSGDYNEQFF. V usage is TRBV20-1 and J usage is TRBJ2-1, with TRBD2 matching over 8 bases. The CDR3 loop spans 15 amino acids. The germline V gene has CDR1 DFQATT and CDR2 SNEGSKA (reference sequence). Unmatched junction bases numbered 11, after V lost 6 bases and J lost 4 bases.

About this clonotype itself: A far larger clone is a single base away, which makes a read error likely. The genes are TRBV15 and TRBJ2-7; 9 bases are shared with TRBD2. CDR3 length equals 15 residues. Per germline, CDR1 LNHNV and CDR2 YYDKDF (reference sequence). The V gene end was trimmed by 0 bases and the J gene end by 7 bases; junction bases not matched to a gene: 7. CDR3 sequence: CATSRDSGGGVEQYF. CDR3 in DNA: TGTGCCACCAGCAGAGATAGCGGCGGGGGGGTGGAGCAGTACTTC.

This clonotype was counted a few times. This sequence joins TRBV28 and TRBJ1-5, with D perhaps TRBD1 (6 bases). Trimming removed 7 bases at V and 2 bases at J, with 12 bases between. The CDR3 sequence is 14 residues long. CDR1 and CDR2 from the germline V gene are MDHEN and SYDVKM. This chain's CDR3 is CASTFYRGNQPQHF. The CDR3 bases are TGTGCCAGCACCTTTTACAGGGGCAATCAGCCCCAGCATTTT.

This clonotype showed up many times. The V call is TRBV18, the J call TRBJ2-5; 7 nucleotides match TRBD1. The trim removed 2 bases at V and 0 bases at J, leaving 6 bases unmatched. Germline V lookup: CDR1 KGHSH, CDR2 LQKENI. CDR3 length: 16 amino acids. DNA of the CDR3: TGTGCCAGCTCACCAAGGGACAGTTCGTACCAAGAGACCCAGTACTTC. It encodes CASSPRDSSYQETQYF.

This clonotype was counted many times. The V call is TRBV27, the J call TRBJ2-7; 11 bases map to TRBD2. The germline gives CDR1 MNHEY, CDR2 SMNVEV (reference sequence). The CDR3 spans 14 residues. V lost 6 bases and J lost 6; bases outside the gene matches: 7. In DNA form, the CDR3 reads TGTGCCAGCAGGCTAAGACTAGCGGGAAGCGAGCAGTACTTC. Encoded protein: CASRLRLAGSEQYF.